This T cell receptor (beta chain) was identified in a study of blood T cells in healthy people across ages. The study's findings and limits: Calculation of diversity from one million T cells yielded estimates considered to be underestimates. Age advanced and TCR beta diversity per million T cells fell, roughly linearly.

The CDR3 totals 16 residues. Primed by a sample-barcoded 5' primer and a J-beta primer mix, a second PCR proceeded for about 7 to 12 cycles. Carrying 12 random nucleotides, a template-switch adaptor labeled each individual cDNA molecule. One entry per CDR3 protein, called by TCRdb with MiXCR from the 5' RACE reads. Among 1.5 million or so distinct CDR3 sequences, under 55% were seen once, and the ten largest hold more than 4%. Note on this clonotype: Its antigen remains unknown.

The origin of this receptor is a woman aged 18 to 35 in good health. Sequenced sample: blood. The rearrangement links TRBV12-3 or TRBV12-4 to TRBJ2-1; D is possibly TRBD2 (6 bases). The DNA matches TRBJ2-7 better at its end, which makes the J call doubtful. In DNA, the CDR3 is TGTGCCAGCAGCCCTCATGGGCGGGGAGGCTACAATGAGCAGTACTTC. Its translation is CASSPHGRGGYNEQYF.